This TCR beta chain was captured by sequencing in a study of blood T cells in healthy people across ages. The second PCR ran about 6 to 12 cycles with a sample-barcoded 5' primer and J-beta primers. A 12-random-nucleotide template-switch adaptor tagged each cDNA molecule. TCRdb processed the 5' RACE reads anew with MiXCR; each CDR3 protein has one entry. The table lists fewer than 700,000 distinct CDR3 sequences, around 41% of them singletons. The study drew donors from healthy Caucasian individuals in Russia aged roughly 6 to 95. The CDR3 is 13 residues long. Deletions cut 4 bases from V and 2 bases from J, with 9 bases between. From germline, CDR1 is SQVTM and CDR2 ANQGSEA.

This rearrangement joins TRBV29-1 to TRBJ1-5; D unresolved. The TCR was taken from a man at least 80 years old in good health. Sequencing was performed on blood. In DNA form, the CDR3 reads TGCAGCGTTGGTCATGGGGGCAATCAGCCCCAGCATTTT. Its protein is CSVGHGGNQPQHF.